The TCR beta chain under discussion was sequenced for a study of blood T cell repertoires in COVID-19. For the study at large: T cells, B-cell-depleted T cells, or PBMCs supplied cDNA or gDNA.

Libraries were prepared by immunoSEQ multiplex PCR; TCRdb keeps only in-frame clonotypes and omits some of them. This sample has around 700,000 clones, with 80% to 90% found just once. J was trimmed by 5 bases and V by 4 bases; bases with no gene match: 3. The CDR3 length is 15 residues. Germline values: CDR1 SGHTA, CDR2 FQGTGA. Material: peripheral blood. This chain connects TRBV7-3 to TRBJ2-1; 12 nucleotides agree with TRBD2. This TCR was sampled from a woman in her late teens or twenties with acute or convalescent COVID-19. For the CDR3, the DNA is TGTGCCAGCAGCTGGACTAGCGGGACGCACAATGAGCAGTTCTTC. It encodes CASSWTSGTHNEQFF.